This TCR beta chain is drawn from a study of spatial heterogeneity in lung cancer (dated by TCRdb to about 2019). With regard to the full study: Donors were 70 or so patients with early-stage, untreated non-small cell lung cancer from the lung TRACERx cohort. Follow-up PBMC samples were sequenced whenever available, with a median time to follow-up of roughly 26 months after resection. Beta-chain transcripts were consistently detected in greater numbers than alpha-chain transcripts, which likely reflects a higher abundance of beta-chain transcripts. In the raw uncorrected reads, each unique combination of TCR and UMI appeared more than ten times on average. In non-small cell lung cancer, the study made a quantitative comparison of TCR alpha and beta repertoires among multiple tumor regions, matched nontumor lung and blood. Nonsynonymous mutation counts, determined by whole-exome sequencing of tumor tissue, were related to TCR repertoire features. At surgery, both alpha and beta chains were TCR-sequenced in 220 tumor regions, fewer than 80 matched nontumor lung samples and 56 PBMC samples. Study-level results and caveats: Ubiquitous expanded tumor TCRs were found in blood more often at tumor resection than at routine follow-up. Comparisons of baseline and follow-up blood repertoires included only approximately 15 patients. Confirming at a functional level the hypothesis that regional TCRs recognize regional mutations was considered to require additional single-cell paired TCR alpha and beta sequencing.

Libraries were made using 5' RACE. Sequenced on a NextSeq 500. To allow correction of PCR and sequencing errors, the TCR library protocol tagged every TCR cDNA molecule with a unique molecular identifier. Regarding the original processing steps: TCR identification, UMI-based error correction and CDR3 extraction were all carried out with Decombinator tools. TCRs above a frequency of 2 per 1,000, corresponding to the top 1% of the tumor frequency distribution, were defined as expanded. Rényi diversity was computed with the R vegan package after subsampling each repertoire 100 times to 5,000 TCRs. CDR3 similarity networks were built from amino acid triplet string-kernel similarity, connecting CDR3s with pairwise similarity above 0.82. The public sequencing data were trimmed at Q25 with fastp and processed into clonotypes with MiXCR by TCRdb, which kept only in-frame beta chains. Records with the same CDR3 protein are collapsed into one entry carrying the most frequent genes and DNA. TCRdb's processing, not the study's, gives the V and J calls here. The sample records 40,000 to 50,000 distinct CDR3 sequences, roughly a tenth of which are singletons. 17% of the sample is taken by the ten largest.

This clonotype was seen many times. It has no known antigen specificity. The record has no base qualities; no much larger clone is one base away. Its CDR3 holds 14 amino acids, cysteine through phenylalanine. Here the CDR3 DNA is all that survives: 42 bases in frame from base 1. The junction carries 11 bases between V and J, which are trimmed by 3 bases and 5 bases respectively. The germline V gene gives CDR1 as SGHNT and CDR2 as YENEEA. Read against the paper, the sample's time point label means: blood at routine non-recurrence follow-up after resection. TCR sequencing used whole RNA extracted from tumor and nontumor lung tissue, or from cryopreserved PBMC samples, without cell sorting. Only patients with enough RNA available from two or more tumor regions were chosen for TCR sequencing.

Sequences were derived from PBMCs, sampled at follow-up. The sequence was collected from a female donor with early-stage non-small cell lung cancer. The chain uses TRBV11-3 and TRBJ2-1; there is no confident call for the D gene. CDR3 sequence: CASSFRSLNNEQFF. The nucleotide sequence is TGTGCCAGCAGCTTTAGATCGCTCAACAATGAGCAGTTCTTC.